The 5 T cell receptor beta chains below come from one sample, sequenced in a study of CD8+ T cells in alopecia areata. Treatment in this sample: oral pan-JAK inhibitor, 5-10 mg twice daily. TCR sequencing used cDNA made by reverse transcription of extracted RNA. Sequenced by immunoSEQ multiplex PCR; TCRdb stores in-frame clones only, minus some. The sample yields roughly 200,000 clones, about 40% seen once. Specimen: CD4+ T cells sorted from blood, collected between weeks 36 and 40, from a patient treated with tofacitinib. All receptors derive from a human donor with alopecia areata.

This chain links TRBV29-1 with TRBJ2-3; TRBD2 aligns across 13 bases. This CDR3 has 14 amino acids. With V trimmed by 7 bases and J by 4 bases, 5 bases remained unmatched. In germline, CDR1 is SQVTM, CDR2 ANQGSEA. The CDR3 protein is CSGRLAGGADTQYF. The CDR3 DNA sequence: TGCAGCGGCCGACTAGCGGGAGGCGCAGATACGCAGTATTTT.

The rearrangement joins TRBV5-6 to TRBJ2-4; TRBD1 aligns across 9 bases. The CDR3 has 15 residues. Losses at the gene ends were 0 bases for V and 10 bases for J; bases not matched to a gene: 8. Germline loops: CDR1 SGHDT, CDR2 YYEEEE. The CDR3 is CASSLGWDRERIQYF. The CDR3 nucleotides are TGTGCCAGCAGCTTGGGATGGGACAGGGAACGGATTCAGTACTTC.

This clone was seen more than once but under ten times. This specimen includes other DNA sequences encoding the same CDR3. CDR3 nucleotides: TGCGCCAGCAGCTTGGGCGGGCCCCAAGAGACCCAGTACTTC. Residues: CASSLGGPQETQYF. The chain links TRBV5-1 to TRBJ2-5; D perhaps matches TRBD2 (5 bases). CDR1 is SGHRS, CDR2 YFSETQ, per germline. V gave up 0 bases and J gave up 1 base, with 7 bases separating them. The CDR3 covers 14 residues.

This clone was counted only a few times. This sequence joins TRBV6-5 and TRBJ1-4; D gene uncertain. This CDR3 is built from 15 residues. The V end was cut by 2 bases, the J end by 7 bases, with 14 bases between. The germline CDR1 and CDR2 sequences are MNHEY and SVGAGI. CDR3 in amino acids: CASSYERGVREKLFF. Written as DNA, the CDR3 is TGTGCCAGCAGTTACGAGCGGGGTGTTCGTGAAAAACTGTTTTTT.

V gene TRBV25-1 combines with J gene TRBJ2-1; the match to TRBD2 covers 11 bases. The V gene end was trimmed by 3 bases and the J gene end by 4 bases; junction bases not matched to a gene: 11. The CDR3 spans 18 residues. Germline CDR1 reads MGHDK; CDR2 reads SYGVNS. The CDR3 region has the DNA TGTGCCAGCAGTGAGCTCCTAGCGGGAGGTCCTGGGTACAATGAGCAGTTCTTC. This translates into CASSELLAGGPGYNEQFF.